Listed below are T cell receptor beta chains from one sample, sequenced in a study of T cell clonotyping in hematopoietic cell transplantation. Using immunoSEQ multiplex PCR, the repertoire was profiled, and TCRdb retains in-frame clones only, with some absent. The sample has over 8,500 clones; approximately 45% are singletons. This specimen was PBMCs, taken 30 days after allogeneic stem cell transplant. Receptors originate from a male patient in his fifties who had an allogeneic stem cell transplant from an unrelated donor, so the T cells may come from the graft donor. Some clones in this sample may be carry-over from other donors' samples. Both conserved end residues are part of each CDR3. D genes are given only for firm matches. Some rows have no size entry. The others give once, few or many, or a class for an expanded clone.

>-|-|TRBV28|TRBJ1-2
CASIPTTDSSRSYGYTF
TGTGCCAGCATTCCCACTACGGACTCCTCCCGGAGCTATGGCTACACCTTC
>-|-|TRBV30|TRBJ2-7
CAWSADEGREQYF
TGTGCCTGGAGTGCTGACGAGGGACGCGAGCAGTACTTC
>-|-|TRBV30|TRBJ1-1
CAWSRLPGNTEAFF
TGTGCCTGGAGTCGGCTTCCAGGGAACACTGAAGCTTTCTTT
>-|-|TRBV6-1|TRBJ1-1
CASSERDGGLTEAFF
TGTGCCAGCAGTGAAAGGGACGGGGGCCTCACTGAAGCTTTCTTT
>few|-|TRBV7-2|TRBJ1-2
CASSPGQTNYGYTF
TGTGCCAGCAGCCCCGGACAGACTAACTATGGCTACACCTTC
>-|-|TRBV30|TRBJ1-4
CAWTLPSQEKLFF
TGTGCCTGGACTCTACCTAGCCAGGAAAAACTGTTTTTT
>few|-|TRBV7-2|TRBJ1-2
CASSLAFHTF
TGTGCCAGCAGCTTAGCTTTCCACACCTTC
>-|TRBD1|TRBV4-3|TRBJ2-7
CASSSRGQGFHEQYF
TGCGCCAGCAGCTCCCGGGGACAGGGATTCCACGAGCAGTACTTC
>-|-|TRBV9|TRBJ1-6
CASSVEAQPSYNSPLHF
TGTGCCAGCAGCGTAGAGGCCCAGCCCTCCTATAATTCACCCCTCCACTTT
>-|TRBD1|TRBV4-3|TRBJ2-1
CASSLISMTGDDEQFF
TGCGCCAGCAGCCTAATCTCTATGACAGGGGACGATGAGCAGTTCTTC
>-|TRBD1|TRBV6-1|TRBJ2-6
CASSEAKDRGLDGANVLTF
TGTGCCAGCAGTGAAGCCAAGGACAGGGGGCTAGATGGGGCCAACGTCCTGACTTTC
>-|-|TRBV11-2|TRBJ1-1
CASSLVGVREAFF
TGTGCCAGCAGCTTAGTAGGGGTACGTGAAGCTTTCTTT
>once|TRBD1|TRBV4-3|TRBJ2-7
CASSQRAGTGGYEQYF
TGCGCCAGCAGCCAGAGGGCCGGGACAGGGGGATACGAGCAGTACTTC
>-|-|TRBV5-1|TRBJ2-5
CASSLGRGFAETQYF
TGCGCCAGCAGCTTGGGACGGGGGTTTGCGGAGACCCAGTACTTC
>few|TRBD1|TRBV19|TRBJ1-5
CASSLSDRGQPQHF
TGTGCCAGTAGTCTATCTGACAGGGGCCAGCCCCAGCATTTT
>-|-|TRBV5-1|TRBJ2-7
CASGRGSYEQYF
TGCGCCAGCGGCAGGGGATCCTACGAGCAGTACTTC
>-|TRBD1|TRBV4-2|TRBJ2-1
CASSQIRDSSFEQFF
TGTGCCAGCAGCCAAATCAGGGACAGTTCGTTTGAGCAGTTCTTC
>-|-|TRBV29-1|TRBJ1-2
CSATPRSGYGYTF
TGCAGCGCTACGCCTCGTTCAGGATATGGCTACACCTTC
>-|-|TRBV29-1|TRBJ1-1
CSVEEVVAEAFF
TGCAGCGTTGAAGAGGTGGTAGCTGAAGCTTTCTTT
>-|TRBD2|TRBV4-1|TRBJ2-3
CASSYQRGPRTDTQYF
TGCGCCAGCAGCTATCAGCGGGGGCCCCGCACAGATACGCAGTATTTT
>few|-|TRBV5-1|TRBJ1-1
CASRRKVTNTEAFF
TGCGCCAGCAGAAGGAAGGTGACGAACACTGAAGCTTTCTTT
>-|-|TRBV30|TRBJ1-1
CAWSVGQPHLGAFF
TGTGCCTGGAGTGTAGGACAGCCTCACTTGGGAGCTTTCTTT
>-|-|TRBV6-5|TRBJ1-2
CASRTGTSVGYTF
TGTGCCAGCAGGACCGGGACTTCGGTTGGCTACACCTTC
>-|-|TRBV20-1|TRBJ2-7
CSAIAEGEQYF
TGCAGTGCTATTGCGGAGGGGGAGCAGTACTTC
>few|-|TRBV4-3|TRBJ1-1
CASSQGGNTEAFF
TGCGCCAGCAGCCAAGGAGGGAACACTGAAGCTTTCTTT
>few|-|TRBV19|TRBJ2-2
CASTTAGANTGELFF
TGTGCCAGTACCACGGCGGGTGCGAACACCGGGGAGCTGTTTTTT
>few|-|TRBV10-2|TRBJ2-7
CATTNVASSYEQYF
TGCGCCACCACGAACGTCGCGAGCTCCTACGAGCAGTACTTC